This is a list of T cell receptor beta chains from one sample in a study of PD-1 blockade in classical Hodgkin lymphoma. Produced via immunoSEQ multiplex PCR; TCRdb's table is partial and in-frame only. Among around 25,000 clones listed, roughly 82% were seen once. The material sequenced was peripheral blood mononuclear cells (PBMCs), taken before the second cycle of nivolumab. The receptors come from a human donor with classical Hodgkin lymphoma. CDR3s include the opening cysteine and the closing phenylalanine or tryptophan. The D gene is left open where the match is weak. Some rows have no size entry. The others give once, few or many, or a class for an expanded clone.

v_call,clone_size,j_call,d_call,cdr3_aa,cdr3_nt
TRBV9,few,TRBJ2-7,NA,CASSPFPGGGYEQYF,TGTGCCAGCAGCCCGTTCCCCGGAGGCGGGTACGAGCAGTACTTC
TRBV28,NA,TRBJ1-1,NA,CASSLEAEAFF,TGTGCCAGCAGTTTGGAAGCTGAAGCTTTCTTT
TRBV29-1,NA,TRBJ1-1,TRBD1,CSVEHRGLQSEAFF,TGCAGCGTTGAACACAGGGGCCTCCAGTCTGAAGCTTTCTTT
TRBV25-1,few,TRBJ2-7,NA,CASSEPLYRGRCYEQYF,TGTGCCAGCAGTGAACCCCTTTACCGAGGTAGATGCTACGAGCAGTACTTC
TRBV28,NA,TRBJ1-2,NA,CASSLTPRLGRDYGYTF,TGTGCCAGCAGTTTAACCCCGCGGTTAGGGCGAGACTATGGCTACACCTTC
TRBV10-3,NA,TRBJ2-5,TRBD1,CAIRIGGEETQYF,TGTGCCATCAGAATAGGGGGCGAAGAGACCCAGTACTTC
TRBV6-5,NA,TRBJ1-1,NA,CASTPNRMNTEAFF,TGTGCCAGCACTCCGAACCGAATGAACACTGAAGCTTTCTTT
TRBV7-2,NA,TRBJ2-5,TRBD2,CASSRGTSGKQETQYF,TGTGCCAGCAGCAGAGGGACTAGCGGTAAACAAGAGACCCAGTACTTC
TRBV30,NA,TRBJ2-7,TRBD1,CAWVRDRPYEQYF,TGTGCCTGGGTCCGGGACAGGCCCTACGAGCAGTACTTC
TRBV7-9,few,TRBJ1-1,NA,CASSYGNTEAFF,TGTGCCAGCAGCTACGGGAACACTGAAGCTTTCTTT
TRBV28,once,TRBJ2-7,NA,CASKGLVEQYF,TGTGCCAGCAAGGGGCTTGTGGAGCAGTACTTC
TRBV27,NA,TRBJ2-7,NA,CATNGRLNEQYF,TGTGCCACCAACGGACGGCTCAACGAGCAGTACTTC
TRBV11-2,NA,TRBJ1-1,NA,CASSPLELITEAFF,TGTGCCAGCAGCCCGCTGGAGCTGATCACTGAAGCTTTCTTT
TRBV7-3,NA,TRBJ2-2,NA,CASSFPGQVTGELFF,TGTGCCAGCAGCTTCCCGGGACAAGTCACCGGGGAGCTGTTTTTT
TRBV7-9,NA,TRBJ2-1,NA,CASSLGLDSYNEQFF,TGTGCCAGCAGCTTGGGACTCGACTCCTACAATGAGCAGTTCTTC
TRBV4-1,NA,TRBJ1-1,NA,CASSQDLTTEAFF,TGCGCCAGCAGCCAAGATTTGACCACTGAAGCTTTCTTT
TRBV19,NA,TRBJ1-6,NA,CASSTQSRARNSPLHF,TGTGCCAGTAGTACCCAGTCACGGGCGCGGAATTCACCCCTCCACTTT
TRBV5-4,NA,TRBJ1-4,NA,CASSLDGLNEKLFF,TGTGCCAGCAGCTTGGACGGACTGAATGAAAAACTGTTTTTT
TRBV28,NA,TRBJ1-1,TRBD1,CASSTPGQGTAEAFF,TGTGCCAGCAGTACTCCGGGACAGGGGACGGCTGAAGCTTTCTTT
TRBV7-9,few,TRBJ2-3,NA,CASSLGEGSDTDTQYF,TGTGCCAGCAGCTTAGGAGAGGGATCCGACACAGATACGCAGTATTTT
TRBV27,NA,TRBJ2-1,TRBD2,CASSLGTSGGATGNEQFF,TGTGCCAGCAGTTTAGGGACTAGCGGGGGGGCAACGGGCAATGAGCAGTTCTTC
TRBV6-5,NA,TRBJ1-1,NA,CASMGGGGTEAFF,TGTGCCAGCATGGGGGGAGGCGGCACTGAAGCTTTCTTT
TRBV14,NA,TRBJ2-1,NA,CASSPRDPLNEQFF,TGTGCCAGCAGCCCCCGGGACCCACTCAATGAGCAGTTCTTC
TRBV7-2,NA,TRBJ1-2,NA,CASKSSGTVNYGYTF,TGTGCCAGCAAGTCCTCCGGGACGGTCAACTATGGCTACACCTTC
TRBV19,NA,TRBJ1-1,TRBD1,CASTTGTGIGEAFF,TGTGCCAGTACCACCGGGACAGGGATCGGTGAAGCTTTCTTT
TRBV10-3,NA,TRBJ1-2,NA,CAIKGFRGEGYTF,TGTGCCATCAAGGGTTTTAGGGGGGAAGGCTACACCTTC
TRBV6-6,NA,TRBJ2-3,TRBD2,CASSKSGGAGDTQYF,TGTGCCAGCAGTAAGAGCGGGGGGGCCGGGGATACGCAGTATTTT
TRBV4-1,few,TRBJ1-1,TRBD1,CASSQDWTGGMNTEAFF,TGCGCCAGCAGCCAAGATTGGACAGGGGGCATGAACACTGAAGCTTTCTTT
TRBV28,NA,TRBJ1-3,NA,CASSLAPQAGNTIYF,TGTGCCAGCAGTTTAGCCCCACAGGCTGGAAACACCATATATTTT
TRBV7-2,NA,TRBJ1-1,NA,CASSLRPRTAGTNTEAFF,TGTGCCAGCAGCTTACGCCCACGAACGGCAGGGACGAACACTGAAGCTTTCTTT